This is a list of T cell receptor beta chains from one sample in a study of blood T cell repertoires in COVID-19. Data came from immunoSEQ multiplex PCR; TCRdb stores just in-frame clones and leaves some out. The sample has under 200,000 clones, 87% seen once; the top ten hold 20% to 25%. The sample comprised peripheral blood. These receptor sequences come from a man in his sixties with active or convalescent COVID-19. The CDR3 runs from the conserved cysteine through the conserved F or W. Fields, in order: J gene, V gene, CDR3 protein.

TRBJ1-2 | TRBV29-1 | CSGGHSNYGYTF
TRBJ1-5 | TRBV19 | CASSQGTDYSNQPQHF
TRBJ2-5 | TRBV7-8 | CASSSRTSGGETQYF
TRBJ2-5 | TRBV18 | CASSPINLRGETQYF
TRBJ1-2 | TRBV4-1 | CASSHLAGGDYGYTF
TRBJ2-3 | TRBV4-1 | CASSRQLAASTDTQYF
TRBJ1-1 | TRBV6-5 | CASSQTGGNTEAFF
TRBJ1-6 | TRBV5-1 | CASSQLRENSPLHF
TRBJ1-2 | TRBV27 | CASKPGQGANYGYTF
TRBJ2-1 | TRBV6-5 | CASRLSLSLGNEQFF
TRBJ1-2 | TRBV19 | CASSIAGESYGYTF
TRBJ2-7 | TRBV9 | CASSVQTTSQQYF
TRBJ1-1 | TRBV6-5 | CASGALANTEAFF
TRBJ2-3 | TRBV2 | CASKPTTDYTDTQYF
TRBJ2-7 | TRBV2 | CASTRDRATYEQYF
TRBJ1-5 | TRBV6-1 | CASSDMYQGNQPQHF
TRBJ2-2 | TRBV19 | CASSSGLGDTGELFF
TRBJ2-3 | TRBV11-3 | CASSMGAAADTQYF
TRBJ2-5 | TRBV5-1 | CASRRGLAGQETQYF
TRBJ2-5 | TRBV18 | CASSPPPTGETQYF
TRBJ1-2 | TRBV12-3/TRBV12-4 | CASSSGTGDGYTF
TRBJ2-3 | TRBV6-5 | CASVRLAGSTDTQYF
TRBJ2-5 | TRBV2 | CASSDKRGQETQYF
TRBJ2-3 | TRBV10-3 | CAIRETSGGAGSSDTQYF
TRBJ2-2 | TRBV19 | CASSIRGSGVSGELFF
TRBJ2-7 | TRBV9 | CASSVGAGDSYEQYF
TRBJ2-1 | TRBV5-4 | CASSSGRDRGRNEQFF
TRBJ1-5 | TRBV6-1 | CASSEAGGHQPQHF
TRBJ2-1 | TRBV18 | CASSPWRAYNEQFF